This T cell receptor (beta chain) comes out of a study of cytomegalovirus exposure and HLA in healthy donors. With 60 Vbeta and 13 Jbeta primers, the PCR was carried out. Profiled with immunoSEQ multiplex PCR; TCRdb holds only in-frame clones, not every one. Of about 190,000 clones listed, roughly 74% were seen once; the top ten hold 1.8%. Worth noting for this clone: What it recognizes is unknown.

General study points: The authors later found most CMV-associated TCR beta chains appeared HLA-restricted.

Trimming left V 2 bases short and J 3 bases short, with 14 bases between. Germline V gene lookup returns CDR1 SGHRS and CDR2 YFSETQ. This CDR3 contains 15 residues. The sequenced sample was PBMCs. V gene TRBV5-1 combines with J gene TRBJ2-5; possible D gene TRBD2, 7 bases. The TCR originated in a woman aged 30 to 39 in good health and CMV-seronegative. The CDR3 DNA reads TGCGCCAGCAGCTTAGGGGGGGGCCAGGAAGAGACCCAGTACTTC. It encodes CASSLGGGQEETQYF.